This TCR beta chain is drawn from a study of T-cell reconstitution after alpha-beta-depleted transplantation in children. The authors prepared the TCRbeta library with unique molecular identifiers. TCRdb passed the PCR reads through MiXCR, listing each CDR3 protein once. The sample yields 500,000 to 750,000 distinct CDR3 sequences, roughly 13% seen once. This sample comprised PBMCs, mostly from graft donor cells, obtained 360 days after TCRalphabeta/CD19-depleted stem cell transplant. This receptor was taken from a male patient aged 5 to 17 who had a stem cell transplant for acute myeloid leukemia, so the T cells may come from the graft donor.

CDR3 coding DNA: TGCAGTGCTAGGAGGGGACAGGGGCTTCTCTACGAGCAGTACTTC. Translation gives CSARRGQGLLYEQYF. The genes are TRBV20-1 and TRBJ2-7; the match to TRBD1 covers 10 bases. Germline CDR1 DFQATT, CDR2 SNEGSKA (reference sequence). V was pared by 3 bases and J by 3 bases, with 8 bases of the junction left unmatched. CDR3 length equals 15 residues.